The sequence of this TCR beta chain was determined in a study of blood T cell repertoires in COVID-19. About the research overall: Some COVID-19 samples were acute and others convalescent; all came from the United States, Italy and Spain.

Residents of over 20 US areas, aged roughly 18 to 89 years, made up the participants. Cohorts were assigned according to the clinical history that participants reported. Cohort 3 recovery required two negative PCRs, clearance, or symptom resolution. V was clipped by 4 bases and J by 9 bases, with 8 bases between them. Germline V lookup: CDR1 SGDLS, CDR2 YYNGEE. The CDR3 length is 12 residues. Sequencing used immunoSEQ multiplex PCR; TCRdb keeps in-frame clones, though not all of them. The sample carries over 140,000 clones, about 75% recorded once. This clone showed up just once. The receptor comes from a woman between 45 and 65 years old who had recovered from COVID-19. What was sequenced was PBMCs or T cells enriched from blood (not recorded which). The V gene is TRBV9, the J gene TRBJ1-6, with D uncertain. The CDR3 loop reads CASSYGGSPLHF. CDR3 nucleotides: TGTGCCAGCAGCTACGGTGGTTCACCCCTCCACTTT.